These 12 T cell receptor beta chains share one sample of origin, sequenced in a study of control samples from healthy donors and cancer patients. Libraries were prepared by immunoSEQ multiplex PCR; TCRdb keeps only in-frame clonotypes and omits some of them. The sample lists more than 95,000 clones; 93% were seen once. Sequenced input: blood. The receptor source for this set is a man in his thirties or forties in good health.

The V and J genes are TRBV9 and TRBJ1-2; 9 bases align to TRBD1. The CDR3 is 14 amino acids. CDR1 and CDR2 from the germline V gene are SGDLS and YYNGEE. Trimming cost V 7 bases and J 4 bases; bases outside gene matches: 8. The CDR3 region is CASSRGQGLYGYTF. The CDR3 DNA follows: TGTGCCAGCTCTAGGGGACAGGGCCTCTATGGCTACACCTTC.

The chain couples TRBV9 to TRBJ2-7; D unresolved. Trimming pared 0 bases from V and 3 bases from J, leaving 7 bases between. CDR1 is SGDLS, CDR2 YYNGEE, per germline. The CDR3 loop spans 13 amino acids. This CDR3 is CASSVVRLYEQYV. CDR3 nucleotide sequence: TGTGCCAGCAGCGTAGTAAGGCTCTACGAGCAGTACGTC.

This clone occurred once. This chain uses TRBV28 with TRBJ1-2; tentatively, D is TRBD1 (5 bases). In germline, CDR1 is MDHEN, CDR2 SYDVKM. The germline V and J ends were trimmed by 2 bases and 8 bases, with 12 bases remaining between them. The CDR3 contains 13 residues. The chain's CDR3 is CASSLAGVDGYTF. DNA of the CDR3: TGTGCCAGCAGTTTAGCGGGGGTGGACGGCTACACCTTC.

In DNA form, the CDR3 reads TGTGCCAGCAGCTTTCGGGGGTCCTACAATGAGCAGTTCTTC. This gives the protein CASSFRGSYNEQFF. The V gene is TRBV11-3, the J gene TRBJ2-1; D is possibly TRBD2 (6 bases). V was trimmed by 3 bases and J by 1 base, leaving 7 bases between them. Germline-derived CDR1 and CDR2 are SGHNT and YENEEA. The CDR3 has 14 residues.

V and J are TRBV28 and TRBJ2-7; 9 bases match TRBD1. The CDR3 is 14 residues long. Germline V CDR1 and CDR2: MDHEN, SYDVKM. The trim removed 4 bases at V and 5 bases at J, leaving 6 bases unmatched. This CDR3 is CASSSGQGIDEQYF. Written as DNA, the CDR3 is TGTGCCAGCAGTTCCGGACAGGGGATCGACGAGCAGTACTTC.

The chain links TRBV18 to TRBJ2-5; D ambiguous. The CDR3 totals 15 residues. V was pared by 1 base and J by 5 bases, with 14 bases between. Germline V gene lookup returns CDR1 KGHSH and CDR2 LQKENI. The CDR3 loop reads CASSPLPGLKETQYF. In nucleotides, the CDR3 is TGTGCCAGCTCACCACTCCCAGGATTAAAGGAGACCCAGTACTTC.

The gene calls are TRBV19 and TRBJ2-7, with D hard to call. Trimming took 6 bases from V and 1 from J, leaving 10 bases between them. There are 13 residues in the CDR3. The germline CDR1 and CDR2 sequences are LNHDA and SQIVND (reference sequence). DNA for the CDR3: TGTGCCAGTAGAGGTTCAGCTTCCTACGAGCAGTACTTC. Encoded protein: CASRGSASYEQYF.

V gene TRBV25-1 combines with J gene TRBJ1-2; 9 positions agree with TRBD1. Germline lookup yields CDR1 MGHDK and CDR2 SYGVNS. CDR3 length: 16 residues. Trimming removed 3 bases from V and 5 bases from J; junction bases left unmatched: 10. DNA of the CDR3: TGTGCCAGCAGTGACGGGAGGACAGGGGCGAGGTATGGCTACACCTTC. Protein product: CASSDGRTGARYGYTF.

The gene calls are TRBV9 and TRBJ1-2, with D hard to call. The V end was cut by 0 bases, the J end by 8 bases, with 11 bases between. The CDR3 is 13 residues long. Germline lookup yields CDR1 SGDLS and CDR2 YYNGEE. The CDR3 nucleotides read TGTGCCAGCAGCGTAGGAAACAGCGGCGGCTACACCTTC. Translation: CASSVGNSGGYTF.

This chain links TRBV6-5 with TRBJ2-5; maybe TRBD2 (5 bases). Germline V lookup: CDR1 MNHEY, CDR2 SVGAGI. The CDR3 consists of 13 residues. V lost 8 bases to trimming and J lost 3 bases, with 13 bases between them. The DNA of the CDR3 is TGTGCCAGCCCCTCTTTGGGAGAAGAGACCCAGTACTTC. Encoded protein: CASPSLGEETQYF.

This clone was detected once. The rearrangement uses TRBV5-1 and TRBJ2-6, with D possibly TRBD1 on 5 matching bases. V was clipped by 4 bases and J by 0 bases, with 20 bases between them. CDR1 is SGHRS and CDR2 is YFSETQ in the germline V gene. The CDR3 is made up of 19 amino acids. CDR3 DNA sequence: TGCGCCAGCAGCCTCAGGGCCACCTATCCAAGCTCTGGGGCCAACGTCCTGACTTTC. Protein product: CASSLRATYPSSGANVLTF.

J is TRBJ2-4 and V is TRBV6-5; D not resolved. Deletions cut 10 bases from V and 1 base from J, with 8 bases between. The CDR3 is 12 amino acids. From germline, CDR1 is MNHEY and CDR2 SVGAGI. CDR3 loop: CATRMAKNIQYF. CDR3 coding DNA: TGTGCCACCAGAATGGCCAAAAACATTCAGTACTTC.